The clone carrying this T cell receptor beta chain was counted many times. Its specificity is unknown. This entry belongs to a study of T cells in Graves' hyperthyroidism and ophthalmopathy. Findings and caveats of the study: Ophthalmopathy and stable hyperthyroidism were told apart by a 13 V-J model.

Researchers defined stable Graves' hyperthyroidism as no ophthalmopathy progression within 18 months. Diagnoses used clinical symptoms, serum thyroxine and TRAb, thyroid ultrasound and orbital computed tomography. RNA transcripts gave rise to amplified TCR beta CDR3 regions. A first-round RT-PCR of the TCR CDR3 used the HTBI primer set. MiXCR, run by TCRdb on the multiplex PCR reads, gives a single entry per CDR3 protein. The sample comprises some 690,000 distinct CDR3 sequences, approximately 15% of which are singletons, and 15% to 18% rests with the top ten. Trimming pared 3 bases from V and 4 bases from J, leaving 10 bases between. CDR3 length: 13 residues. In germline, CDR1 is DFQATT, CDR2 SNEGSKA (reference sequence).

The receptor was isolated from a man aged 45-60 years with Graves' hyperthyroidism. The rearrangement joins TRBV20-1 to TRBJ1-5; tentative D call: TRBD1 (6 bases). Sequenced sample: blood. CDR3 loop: CSARRQENQPQHF. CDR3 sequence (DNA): TGCAGTGCTAGGAGACAGGAAAATCAGCCCCAGCATTTT.